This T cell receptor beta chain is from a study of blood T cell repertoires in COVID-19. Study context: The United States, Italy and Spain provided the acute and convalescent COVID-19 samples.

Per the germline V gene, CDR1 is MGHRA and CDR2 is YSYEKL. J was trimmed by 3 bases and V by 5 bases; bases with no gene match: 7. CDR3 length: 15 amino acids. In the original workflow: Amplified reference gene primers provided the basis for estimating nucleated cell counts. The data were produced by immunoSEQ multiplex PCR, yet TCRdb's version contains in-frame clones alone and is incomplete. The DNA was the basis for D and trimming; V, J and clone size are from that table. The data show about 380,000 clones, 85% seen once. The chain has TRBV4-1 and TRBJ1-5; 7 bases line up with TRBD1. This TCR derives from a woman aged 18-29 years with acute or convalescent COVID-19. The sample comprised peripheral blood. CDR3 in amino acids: CASSTGQVNNQPQHF. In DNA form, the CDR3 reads TGCGCCAGCAGCACCGGACAGGTTAACAATCAGCCCCAGCATTTT.